This TCR beta chain is drawn from a study of early T cells in non-severe SARS-CoV-2 infection. About the research overall: It was bulk RNA from unsorted whole blood that was sequenced, and the chains were unpaired. Overall study results and limits: CD4 and private specificities were missed by VDJdb matching, which favored anti-spike CD8 responses.

Individually, cDNA molecules had unique molecular identifiers attached to them. Each CDR3 protein gets one entry after TCRdb re-called the 5' RACE reads with MiXCR. Of about 100,000 distinct CDR3 sequences in the sample, around 10% were seen once. On this clonotype: Its cognate antigen is unknown.

CDR3 length equals 13 residues. CDR1 SEHNR and CDR2 FQNEAQ come from the germline V gene (reference sequence). The V gene lost 2 bases and the J gene lost 3 bases, with 5 bases spanning the gap. The chain combines TRBV7-9 with TRBJ2-4, with TRBD1 as a possible D gene (5 bases). Specimen: whole blood. The receptor was isolated from an adult who was a healthcare worker with PCR-confirmed SARS-CoV-2 infection or an uninfected control (not recorded which). CDR3 sequence reads: CASSLQGKNIQYF. The CDR3 bases are TGTGCCAGCAGCTTACAGGGCAAAAACATTCAGTACTTC.